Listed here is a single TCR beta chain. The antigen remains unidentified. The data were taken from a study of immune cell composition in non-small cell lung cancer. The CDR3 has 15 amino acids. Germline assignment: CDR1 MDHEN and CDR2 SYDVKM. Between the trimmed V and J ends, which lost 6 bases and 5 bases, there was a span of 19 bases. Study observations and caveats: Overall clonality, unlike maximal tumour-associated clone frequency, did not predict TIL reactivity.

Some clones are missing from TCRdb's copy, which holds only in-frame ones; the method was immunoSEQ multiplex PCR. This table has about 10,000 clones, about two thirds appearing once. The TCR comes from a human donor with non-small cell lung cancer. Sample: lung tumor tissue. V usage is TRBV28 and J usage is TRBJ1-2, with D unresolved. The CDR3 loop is CASSRPDLGRYGYTF. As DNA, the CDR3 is TGTGCCAGCAGCCGCCCGGACTTGGGGAGATATGGCTACACCTTC.